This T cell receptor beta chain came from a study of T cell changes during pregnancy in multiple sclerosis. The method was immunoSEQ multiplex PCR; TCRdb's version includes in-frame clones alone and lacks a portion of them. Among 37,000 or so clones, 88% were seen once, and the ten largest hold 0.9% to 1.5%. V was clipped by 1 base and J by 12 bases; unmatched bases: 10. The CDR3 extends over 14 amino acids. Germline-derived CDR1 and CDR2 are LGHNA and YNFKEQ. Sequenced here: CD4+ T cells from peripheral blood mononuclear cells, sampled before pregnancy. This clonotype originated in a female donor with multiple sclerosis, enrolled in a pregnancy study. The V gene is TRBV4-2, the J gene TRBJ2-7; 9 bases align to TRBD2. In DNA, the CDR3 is TGTGCCAGCAGCCAAGGGGGGGCTAGCGGGACGAGGTACTTC. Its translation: CASSQGGASGTRYF.